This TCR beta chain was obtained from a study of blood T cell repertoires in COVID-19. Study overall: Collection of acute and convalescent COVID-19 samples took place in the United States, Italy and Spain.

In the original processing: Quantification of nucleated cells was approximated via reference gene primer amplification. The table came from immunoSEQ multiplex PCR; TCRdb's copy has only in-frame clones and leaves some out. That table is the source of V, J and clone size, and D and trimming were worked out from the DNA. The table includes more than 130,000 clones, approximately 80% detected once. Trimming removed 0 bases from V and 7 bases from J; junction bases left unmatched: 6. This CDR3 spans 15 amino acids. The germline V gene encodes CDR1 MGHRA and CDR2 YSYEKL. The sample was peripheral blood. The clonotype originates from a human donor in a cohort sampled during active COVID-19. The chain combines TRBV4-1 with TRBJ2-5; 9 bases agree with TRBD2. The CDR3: CASSQEGAGGGTQYF. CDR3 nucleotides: TGCGCCAGCAGCCAAGAAGGAGCGGGGGGCGGGACCCAGTACTTC.